Following are 21 T cell receptor beta chains from one sample sequenced in a study of blood T cell repertoires in COVID-19. Using immunoSEQ multiplex PCR, the repertoire was profiled, and TCRdb retains in-frame clones only, with some absent. This sample has roughly 300,000 clones, with around 87% found just once. Sequences were obtained from PBMCs or T cells enriched from blood (not recorded which). Every receptor here comes from a woman aged 25 to 45 who had recovered from COVID-19.

The V call is TRBV7-8, the J call TRBJ1-4; D not certain. This CDR3 region has 11 residues. The germline CDR1 and CDR2 sequences are SGHVS and FQNEAQ. The germline V and J ends were trimmed by 1 base and 10 bases, with 4 bases remaining between them. As DNA, the CDR3 is TGTGCCAGCAGCTTAGGTAGAAAACTGTTTTTT. It specifies CASSLGRKLFF.

This chain uses TRBV7-2 with TRBJ1-2; the match to TRBD1 covers 10 bases. Per the germline V gene, CDR1 is SGHTA and CDR2 is FQGNSA. The CDR3 runs to 13 residues. The J segment lost 5 bases and the V segment lost 5 bases, leaving 2 bases of the junction unmatched. CDR3 amino acids: CASSRDRGYGYTF. CDR3 sequence (DNA): TGTGCCAGCAGCCGGGACAGGGGTTATGGCTACACCTTC.

The rearrangement joins TRBV4-2 to TRBJ2-2; 9 bases match TRBD1. The CDR3 runs to 16 residues. Germline CDR1 and CDR2: LGHNA and YNFKEQ. The V gene end was trimmed by 0 bases and the J gene end by 5 bases; junction bases not matched to a gene: 4. CDR3 sequence: CASSQDPGQGTGELFF. For the CDR3, the DNA is TGTGCCAGCAGCCAAGATCCGGGACAGGGAACCGGGGAGCTGTTTTTT.

This sequence joins TRBV5-4 and TRBJ2-2; D might be TRBD1 (6 bases). Germline V lookup: CDR1 SGHNT, CDR2 YYREEE (reference sequence). Deletions cut 4 bases from V and 0 bases from J, with 10 bases between. This CDR3 comprises 15 residues. CDR3 sequence: CASSDRTANTGELFF. DNA for the CDR3: TGTGCCAGCAGCGACAGGACCGCGAACACCGGGGAGCTGTTTTTT.

V is TRBV15 and J is TRBJ1-2; 9 bases match TRBD1. The CDR3 has 15 residues. The germline V gene has CDR1 LNHNV and CDR2 YYDKDF (reference sequence). J was trimmed by 4 bases and V by 3 bases; bases with no gene match: 6. CDR3 in amino acids: CATSSGDRAGYGYTF. CDR3 DNA sequence: TGTGCCACCAGCAGTGGGGACAGGGCGGGCTATGGCTACACCTTC.

The chain recombines TRBV23-1 with TRBJ2-7; perhaps TRBD1 as D (5 bases). TRBV23-1 counts as an open reading frame of uncertain function. This CDR3 has 13 amino acids. Trimming took off 8 bases at V and 2 bases at J, with 13 bases between the two ends. The CDR3, as DNA: TGCGCCAGCGGACAAACAGATACCTACGAGCAGTACTTC. Protein: CASGQTDTYEQYF.

The genes are TRBV15 and TRBJ2-1; 8 nucleotides agree with TRBD1. V was pared by 1 base and J by 3 bases, with 5 bases of the junction left unmatched. The germline gives CDR1 LNHNV, CDR2 YYDKDF (reference sequence). The CDR3 covers 16 residues. CDR3 nucleotides: TGTGCCACCAGCAGAGGGGGGACAGGACGCTACAATGAGCAGTTCTTC. Translated, it gives CATSRGGTGRYNEQFF.

The rearrangement uses TRBV9 and TRBJ1-2; D remains ambiguous. V lost 2 bases and J 1 base, leaving 12 bases between the germline ends. Germline loops: CDR1 SGDLS, CDR2 YYNGEE. The CDR3 has 15 residues. CDR3 region: CASSVAPGSNYGYTF. The CDR3 bases are TGTGCCAGCAGCGTGGCCCCCGGGAGTAACTATGGCTACACCTTC.

This chain uses TRBV2 with TRBJ2-7; D is unclear. CDR1 is SNHLY and CDR2 is FYNNEI in the germline V gene. Trimming took 8 bases from V and 1 from J, leaving 6 bases between them. The CDR3 is made up of 11 amino acids. In DNA form, the CDR3 reads TGTGCCAGCTCCAATTCCTACGAGCAGTACTTC. Translation: CASSNSYEQYF.

The chain uses TRBV10-3 and TRBJ1-2; a weak D match, TRBD1 (5 bases). With 4 bases removed from V and 3 bases from J, the gap between germline ends came to 6 bases. The CDR3 covers 12 residues. Germline CDR1 ENHRY, CDR2 SYGVKD. The CDR3 is CAISAGDYGYTF. The CDR3 DNA is TGTGCCATCAGTGCGGGGGACTATGGCTACACCTTC.

The chain combines TRBV5-1 with TRBJ1-4; 8 bases line up with TRBD1. V gave up 4 bases and J gave up 7 bases; unmatched junction bases: 6. CDR1 is SGHRS, CDR2 YFSETQ, per germline. The length of the CDR3 is 14 residues. This CDR3 is CASSLRDRFEKLFF. CDR3 nucleotide sequence: TGCGCCAGCAGCCTCAGGGACAGGTTTGAAAAACTGTTTTTT.

The chain employs TRBV5-6 and TRBJ2-5; 11 positions match TRBD1. V lost 0 bases, J lost 1 base, and 5 bases stayed unmatched. The length of the CDR3 is 17 residues. The germline CDR1 and CDR2 sequences are SGHDT and YYEEEE. The CDR3 reads CASSLVRDRGFQETQYF. The CDR3 DNA is TGTGCCAGCAGCTTGGTGAGGGACAGGGGGTTCCAAGAGACCCAGTACTTC.

The chain has TRBV19 and TRBJ2-7, with D unclear. Germline assignment: CDR1 LNHDA and CDR2 SQIVND (reference sequence). The CDR3 is 13 amino acids. V was clipped by 1 base and J by 3 bases, with 7 bases between them. Here the CDR3 DNA reads TGTGCCAGTAGTATAGGACACCTCTACGAGCAGTACTTC. It codes for CASSIGHLYEQYF.

The chain is built from TRBV4-2 and TRBJ2-5; 7 bases agree with TRBD2. The CDR3 consists of 17 residues. Trimming removed 4 bases from V and 1 base from J; junction bases left unmatched: 12. Germline assignment: CDR1 LGHNA and CDR2 YNFKEQ. In nucleotides, the CDR3 is TGTGCCAGCAGCCCGCGGATACTAGCGACCTCCCAAGAGACCCAGTACTTC. Translation gives CASSPRILATSQETQYF.

The chain uses TRBV7-9 and TRBJ1-6; TRBD1 might be the D (5 bases). The V and J ends lost 3 bases and 10 bases respectively, with 16 bases between them. This CDR3 spans 15 amino acids. Germline CDR1 is SEHNR and CDR2 is FQNEAQ (reference sequence). The CDR3 sequence: CASSFRGEGESPLHF. The CDR3 coding sequence is TGTGCCAGCAGCTTTCGGGGGGAAGGGGAATCACCCCTCCACTTT.

The rearrangement links TRBV9 to TRBJ2-3, with 11 bases fitting TRBD2. Germline V lookup: CDR1 SGDLS, CDR2 YYNGEE. V lost 3 bases and J lost 3; bases outside the gene matches: 12. The CDR3 is 18 residues long. Here the CDR3 reads CASSALAGVGSGTDTQYF. The CDR3 DNA is TGTGCCAGCAGCGCACTAGCGGGAGTGGGATCGGGTACAGATACGCAGTATTTT.

The chain carries TRBV6-5 and TRBJ1-1; D uncertain. The CDR3 has 13 residues. V dropped 6 bases and J dropped 2 bases, with 10 bases sitting between them. The germline CDR1 and CDR2 sequences are MNHEY and SVGAGI. The chain's CDR3 is CASRPGGNTEAFF. The CDR3 DNA sequence: TGTGCCAGCAGACCAGGTGGCAACACTGAAGCTTTCTTT.

This chain joins TRBV19 and TRBJ1-6, with D perhaps TRBD1 (6 bases). Germline lookup yields CDR1 LNHDA and CDR2 SQIVND (reference sequence). This CDR3 spans 13 amino acids. The V and J ends lost 6 bases and 7 bases respectively, with 10 bases between them. The CDR3 sequence is CASRGRGNSPLHF. In DNA, the CDR3 is TGTGCCAGTAGGGGAAGGGGGAATTCACCCCTCCACTTT.

Notes on this clone: One end of the junction does not line up with germline, which may come from a read error. V is TRBV7-2 and J is TRBJ1-2; D might be TRBD1 (6 bases). The germline gives CDR1 SGHTA, CDR2 FQGNSA. This CDR3 is built from 12 residues. CDR3 residues: CASSLAYRETSF. The CDR3 coding sequence is TGTGCCAGCAGCTTAGCATACAGGGAAACTTCCTTC.

V and J are TRBV28 and TRBJ1-1, with D unclear. Between the trimmed V and J ends, which lost 6 bases and 1 base, there was a span of 9 bases. The CDR3 length is 13 residues. The germline CDR1 and CDR2 sequences are MDHEN and SYDVKM. CDR3 residues: CASRWEENTEAFF. CDR3 DNA sequence: TGTGCCAGCAGGTGGGAGGAGAACACTGAAGCTTTCTTT.

V is TRBV6-5 and J is TRBJ2-4; 9 bases map to TRBD1. CDR3 length equals 15 residues. V lost 6 bases to trimming and J lost 0 bases; unmatched junction nucleotides: 3. Per the germline V gene, CDR1 is MNHEY and CDR2 is SVGAGI. The CDR3 DNA sequence: TGTGCCAGCAGAGACAGGGGGGGAGCCAAAAACATTCAGTACTTC. This gives the protein CASRDRGGAKNIQYF.